This TCR beta chain was recovered during a study of CD8 T cells in Susac syndrome. Study outcomes and limitations: The relatively small number of individuals in the TCR sequencing and HLA analysis was acknowledged by the study.

Notes on this clonotype: What it recognizes is unknown.

The patients who served as multiple sclerosis controls were treatment-naive and had stable or active relapsing-remitting disease that fulfilled the revised McDonald criteria. Negative isolation yielded the CD8+ and CD4+ T cells, while FACS enriched the TEMRA cells. With random hexamers, about 0.45 to 1 ug RNA was reverse transcribed. immunoSEQ multiplex PCR amplified TCR beta CDR3 across 54 Vbeta, 13 Jbeta. TCRdb re-analysed the immunoSEQ multiplex PCR reads in MiXCR, keeping a single row per CDR3 protein. The sample includes a few hundred thousand distinct CDR3 sequences, roughly 85% seen only once; the top ten take about 0.22%. Looked up from germline, CDR1 is SEHNR and CDR2 is FQNEAQ (reference sequence). The length of the CDR3 is 15 residues. Trimming pared 2 bases from V and 1 base from J, leaving 11 bases between.

The gene calls are TRBV7-9 and TRBJ1-1, with TRBD1 as a possible D gene (5 bases). The sample comprised CD8+ T cells from PBMCs. This TCR derives from a human donor with multiple sclerosis. CDR3 DNA: TGTGCCAGCAGCTTACTTAGGGGAGCGAACACTGAAGCTTTCTTT. Translating it yields CASSLLRGANTEAFF. Based on the CDR3 plus reference TRBV7-9 and TRBJ1-1, the full variable domain is DTGVSQNPRHKITKRGQNVTFRCDPISEHNRLYWYRQTLGQGPEFLTYFQNEAQLEKSRLLSDRFSAERPKGSFSTLEIQRTEQGDSAMYLCASSLLRGANTEAFFGQGTRLTVV.